This TCR beta chain was observed in a study of prognosis after radiotherapy for stage I lung cancer. The overall study: The study deemed all of its non-small cell lung cancer patients medically inoperable.

The TCR beta CDR3 region was amplified from genomic DNA, with two rounds of multiplex PCR being used for the amplification. First-round PCR, the initial amplification, used primers specific to each TRBV and TRBJ gene. TCRdb itself ran the multiplex PCR reads through MiXCR, one entry per CDR3 protein. The sample includes more than 15,000 distinct CDR3 sequences, approximately 50% of them seen just once. This clonotype appeared once. Two separate time points each saw a draw of 5 to 6.5 milliliters of peripheral blood. Germline CDR1 MNHEY, CDR2 SVGAGI. Trimming cost V 2 bases and J 5 bases, with 12 bases left between them. The CDR3 loop spans 14 amino acids.

The receptor was isolated from a donor aged 50 or older with non-small cell lung cancer. The sample here was PBMCs, taken before or after stereotactic body radiation therapy (not recorded which). V is TRBV6-5 and J is TRBJ1-1; TRBD1 is a possible D gene (5 bases). CDR3 loop: CASSYIIRGTEAFF. For the CDR3, the DNA is TGTGCCAGCAGTTACATTATTCGGGGGACTGAAGCTTTCTTT.